The rows below give T cell receptor beta chains drawn from one sample of a study of regulatory T cells in long-lasting Graves disease. TCRdb called the multiplex PCR reads again in MiXCR, with one record for every CDR3 protein. The sample comprises 400,000 to 500,000 distinct CDR3 sequences, roughly a fifth of which are singletons, and approximately 6.4% rests with the top ten. The sample was peripheral blood mononuclear cells (PBMCs), taken when the disease was refractory, from a patient treated with antithyroid drugs. These receptors were obtained from a female donor with Graves disease. Both conserved end residues are part of each CDR3. D genes are given only for firm matches. Clone size, where shown, is once, few, many, or a class for clones that have expanded.

>-|-|TRBV5-4|TRBJ1-3
TGTGCCAGCAGCTTGGCGGGGAGCCTTGGAAACACCATATATTTT
CASSLAGSLGNTIYF
>many|-|TRBV5-1|TRBJ2-2
TGCGCCAGCAGCTTGGTTTCAGGGAGTGACACCGGGGAGCTGTTTTTT
CASSLVSGSDTGELFF
>few|TRBD1|TRBV7-9|TRBJ1-2
TGTGCCAGCAGCTCCGGACAGGGAAGGACGGGGGATGGCTACACCTTC
CASSSGQGRTGDGYTF
>-|TRBD1|TRBV27|TRBJ1-5
TGTGCCAGCAGCTTATCAAGGGGGCCCGGGACAGAGCCCCAGCATTTT
CASSLSRGPGTEPQHF
>-|TRBD1|TRBV30|TRBJ2-7
TGTGCCTGGACTACAGGGGTCGGGTACGAGCAGCACTTC
CAWTTGVGYEQHF
>-|-|TRBV13|TRBJ1-6
TGTGCCAGCAGCAAATGGTCAGGGGCCAATTCACCCCTCCACTTT
CASSKWSGANSPLHF
>few|-|TRBV6-9|TRBJ1-5
TGTGCCAGCAGTTACGGTGGGGGGGCGGTTGATCAGCCCCAGCATTTT
CASSYGGGAVDQPQHF
>-|-|TRBV15|TRBJ2-7
TGTGCCACCAGCAGACCTATTGGACGGGAGCAGTACTTC
CATSRPIGREQYF
>-|-|TRBV7-2|TRBJ1-6
TGTGCCAGCAGCCAGTCGAGCAATTCACCCCTCCACTTT
CASSQSSNSPLHF
>many|TRBD1|TRBV28|TRBJ1-5
TGTGCCAGCAGTGCCTACAGGGGGGAGCAGCCCCAGCATTTT
CASSAYRGEQPQHF
>many|TRBD2|TRBV28|TRBJ2-5
TGTGCCAGCAGTGTCAGCGGGAGCGGGGAGACCCAGTACTTC
CASSVSGSGETQYF
>many|-|TRBV27|TRBJ1-1
TGTGCCAGCATCCTATTCTCGGGGGGAGGCACTGAAGCTTTCTTT
CASILFSGGGTEAFF
>many|TRBD1|TRBV28|TRBJ2-7
TGTGCCAGCAGACCCAGGGGGACCCTACCTACGAGCAGTATCTACGAGCAGTACTTC
CASRPRGTLPTSSIYEQYF
>few|TRBD2|TRBV6-5|TRBJ2-4
TGTGCCAGCAGTTACAAGGCTAGCGGCGACCTTTTAACCAAAAACATTCAGTACTTC
CASSYKASGDLLTKNIQYF
>few|TRBD2|TRBV6-1|TRBJ2-6
TGTGCCACCACAAACCCACTAGCGGGTATCTCTGGGGCCAACGTCCTGACTTTC
CATTNPLAGISGANVLTF
>once|-|TRBV30|TRBJ2-7
TGTGCCTGGACCCGTACTCTAGACAGCTACTCCTACGAGCAGTACTTC
CAWTRTLDSYSYEQYF
>many|-|TRBV24-1|TRBJ2-7
TGTGCCACCAGTGACGCACGGAGCTACGAGCAGTACTTC
CATSDARSYEQYF
>-|-|TRBV7-9|TRBJ1-4
TGTGCCAGCAGCCCAAGCTCACATGGGAGGAATGAAAAACTGTTTTTT
CASSPSSHGRNEKLFF
>many|-|TRBV11-3|TRBJ2-5
TGTGCCAGCAGCTCACCCGGGGGTTCGGAGACCCAGTACTTC
CASSSPGGSETQYF
>-|-|TRBV9|TRBJ2-2
TGTGCCAGCAGCGCCCTGGGGACGCGGGACCCAGGGGACACCGGGGAGCTGTTTTTT
CASSALGTRDPGDTGELFF
>-|-|TRBV4-3|TRBJ1-2
TGCGCCAGCAGCCAAGAGCCCGGCGGCTACACCTTC
CASSQEPGGYTF
>many|TRBD1|TRBV20-1|TRBJ1-2
TGCAGTGCTAGAGGGGGACAGGGGGCGCCCCTCGGTGGCTACACCTTC
CSARGGQGAPLGGYTF
>-|-|TRBV2|TRBJ1-5
TGTGCCAGCACCCCCTTATGGGGGAATCAGCCCCAGCATTTT
CASTPLWGNQPQHF
>-|-|TRBV19|TRBJ2-7
TGTGCCAGTAGTGGACCGAGTGGGGACTCACCCTACGAGCAGTACTTC
CASSGPSGDSPYEQYF
>-|TRBD2|TRBV9|TRBJ2-2
TGTGCCAGCAGCGCGAGCGGGACGAACACCGGGGAGCTGTTTTTT
CASSASGTNTGELFF
>few|-|TRBV7-9|TRBJ2-7
TGTGCCAGCACCCCCACAGGATCGTCCTACGAGCAGTACTTC
CASTPTGSSYEQYF
>-|TRBD2|TRBV12-3/TRBV12-4|TRBJ2-3
TGTGCCAGCAACTTTGCGGGAGGGCGGACAGATACGCAGTATTTT
CASNFAGGRTDTQYF
>few|-|TRBV6-5|TRBJ1-5
TGTGCCAGCAGTTACGGTATAGTGCGACAGCGCCGCAATCAGCCCCAGCATTTT
CASSYGIVRQRRNQPQHF
>few|TRBD2|TRBV28|TRBJ2-7
TGTGCCAGCAGTCCCGGGACTAGCGGGAGTATTTCCTACGAGCAGTACTTC
CASSPGTSGSISYEQYF
>many|TRBD1|TRBV11-3|TRBJ1-4
TGTGCCAGCAGCCCGCCAAGTGGACAGGATGAAAAACTGTTTTTT
CASSPPSGQDEKLFF
>few|-|TRBV20-1|TRBJ2-5
TGCAGTGCTAGTGGGGACGGCCAAGAGACCCAGTACTTC
CSASGDGQETQYF
>many|-|TRBV28|TRBJ2-5
TGTGCCAGCAGTCCCCGGACGGCGCTCGAGACCCAGTACTTC
CASSPRTALETQYF
>-|TRBD1|TRBV29-1|TRBJ2-7
TGCAGCGTATCAGGGGGAAACTCCTACGAGCAGTACTTC
CSVSGGNSYEQYF
>-|-|TRBV5-5|TRBJ2-2
TGTGCCAGCAGCTTCAGTCAGGGGTACACCGGGGAGCTGTTTTTT
CASSFSQGYTGELFF
>-|-|TRBV7-9|TRBJ2-3
TGTGCCAGCAGCTTCCCCGGAGCACCGGGCACAGATACGCAGTATTTT
CASSFPGAPGTDTQYF
>few|-|TRBV2|TRBJ2-3
TGTGCCAGCAGTGCCCTCGGGGCAGATACGCAGTATTTT
CASSALGADTQYF
>-|TRBD1|TRBV15|TRBJ1-2
TGTGCCACCAGCCAGGGGGTTGGCTATGGCTACACCTTC
CATSQGVGYGYTF
>many|TRBD2|TRBV27|TRBJ2-5
TGTGCCAGCAGTTCCGGAGTAGCGGGGGGGGGAGAGACCCAGTACTTC
CASSSGVAGGGETQYF
>many|-|TRBV27|TRBJ1-5
TGTGCCAGCCGCGCCCAGGTCTGGAGCAATCAGCCCCAGCATTTT
CASRAQVWSNQPQHF
>-|-|TRBV7-6|TRBJ2-7
TGTGCCAGCAGCCCATCCTTTGGCGGGGACTCCTACGAGCAGTACTTC
CASSPSFGGDSYEQYF
>many|-|TRBV2|TRBJ2-4
TGTGCCAGCTCCCCTAGTTCGGCGCGCTACATTCAGTACTTC
CASSPSSARYIQYF
>-|-|TRBV29-1|TRBJ1-1
TGCAGCGGTAATCTGAACACTGAAGCTTTCTTT
CSGNLNTEAFF
>-|-|TRBV5-1|TRBJ2-7
TGCGCCAGCAGCTTACTAGGGCCTTCCTACGAGCAGTACTTC
CASSLLGPSYEQYF
>many|TRBD2|TRBV28|TRBJ2-7
TGTGCCAGCAGTTGGGAGGGAGAGCAGTACTTC
CASSWEGEQYF
>-|TRBD1|TRBV19|TRBJ1-5
TGTGCCAGTAGTAGAGCCCCCTGGACAGGAAACAATCAGCCCCAGCATTTT
CASSRAPWTGNNQPQHF
>-|-|TRBV5-5|TRBJ1-1
TGTGCCAGCTCCTGGGGGGCCGGGACTGAAGCTTTCTTT
CASSWGAGTEAFF
>-|-|TRBV28|TRBJ2-1
TGTGCCAGCAGTTTTGGGCCAAGAGGCTACAATGAGCAGTTCTTC
CASSFGPRGYNEQFF
>many|TRBD1|TRBV12-3/TRBV12-4|TRBJ1-5
TGTGCCAGCAGTCCCCCGGGACAGGGGCCCAATCAGCCCCAGCATTTT
CASSPPGQGPNQPQHF
>-|TRBD1|TRBV5-1|TRBJ1-3
TGCGCCAGCAGCGGGACAGGGGTCTCTGGAAACACCATATATTTT
CASSGTGVSGNTIYF
>-|TRBD2|TRBV12-3/TRBV12-4|TRBJ2-4
TGTGCCAGCAGCTCCGGGGGACTAGCGGGAGACGGGGAGCAGTACTTC
CASSSGGLAGDGEQYF
>-|TRBD2|TRBV20-1|TRBJ2-7
TGCAGTGCTAGAGATACCTCCGGGCGGGGGGCAAGATACGAGCAGTACTTC
CSARDTSGRGARYEQYF
>many|-|TRBV28|TRBJ1-5
TGTGCCAGCAGTTTTAGAGTTGGGGGGTCTAGCAATCAGCCCCAGCATTTT
CASSFRVGGSSNQPQHF
>many|TRBD1|TRBV28|TRBJ1-1
TGTGCCAGCAGTCCGGGACAGGGTTGGAACACTGAAGCTTTCTTT
CASSPGQGWNTEAFF
>many|TRBD2|TRBV7-3|TRBJ2-3
TGTGCCAGCAGCTTCGGGACTAGCCCCCGAGATACGCAGTATTTT
CASSFGTSPRDTQYF
>once|-|TRBV30|TRBJ2-5
TGTGCCTGGAGTGTCGAGTACCAAGAGACCCAGTACTTC
CAWSVEYQETQYF